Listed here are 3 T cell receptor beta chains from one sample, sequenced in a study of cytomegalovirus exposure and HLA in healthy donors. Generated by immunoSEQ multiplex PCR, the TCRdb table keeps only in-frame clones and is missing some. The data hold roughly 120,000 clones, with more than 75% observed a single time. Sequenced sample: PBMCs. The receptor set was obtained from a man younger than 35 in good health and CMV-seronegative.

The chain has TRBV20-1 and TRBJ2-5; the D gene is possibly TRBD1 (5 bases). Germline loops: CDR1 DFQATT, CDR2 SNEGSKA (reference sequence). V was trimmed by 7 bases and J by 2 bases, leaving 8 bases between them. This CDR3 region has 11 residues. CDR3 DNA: TGCAGTGTACAGGAGCAAGAGACCCAGTACTTC. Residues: CSVQEQETQYF.

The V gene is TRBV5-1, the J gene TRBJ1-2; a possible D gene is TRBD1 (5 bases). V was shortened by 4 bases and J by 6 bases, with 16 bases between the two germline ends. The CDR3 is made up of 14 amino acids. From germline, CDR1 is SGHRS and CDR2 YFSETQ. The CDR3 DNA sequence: TGCGCCAGCAGCCCTGACGGGGGTAATAATGGCTACACCTTC. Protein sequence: CASSPDGGNNGYTF.

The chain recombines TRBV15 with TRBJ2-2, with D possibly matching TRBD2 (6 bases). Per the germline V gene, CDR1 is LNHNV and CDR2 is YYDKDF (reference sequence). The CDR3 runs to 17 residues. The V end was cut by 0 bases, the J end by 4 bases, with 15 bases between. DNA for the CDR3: TGTGCCACCAGCAGAGAACCACTAGCCCCAAGCACCGGGGAGCTGTTTTTT. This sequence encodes CATSREPLAPSTGELFF.